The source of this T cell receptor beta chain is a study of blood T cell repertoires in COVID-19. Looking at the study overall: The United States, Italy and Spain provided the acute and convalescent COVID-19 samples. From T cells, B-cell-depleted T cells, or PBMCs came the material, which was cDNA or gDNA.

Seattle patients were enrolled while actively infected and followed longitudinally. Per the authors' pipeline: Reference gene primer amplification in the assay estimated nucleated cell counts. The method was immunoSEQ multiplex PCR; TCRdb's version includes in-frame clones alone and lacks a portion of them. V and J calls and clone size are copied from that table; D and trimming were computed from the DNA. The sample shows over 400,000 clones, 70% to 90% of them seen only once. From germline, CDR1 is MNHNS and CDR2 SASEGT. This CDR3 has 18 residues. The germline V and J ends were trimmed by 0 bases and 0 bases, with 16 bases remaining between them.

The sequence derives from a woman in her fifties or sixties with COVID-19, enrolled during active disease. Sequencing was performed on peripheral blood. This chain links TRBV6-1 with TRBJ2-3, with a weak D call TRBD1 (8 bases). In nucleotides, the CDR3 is TGTGCCAGCAGTGAAGCGCCTGGACAGGGAGGGAGCACAGATACGCAGTATTTT. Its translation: CASSEAPGQGGSTDTQYF.